This TCR beta chain was identified during a study of technical replicates of blood from four donors. TCRdb's copy holds only in-frame clones and misses some; the assay was immunoSEQ multiplex PCR. This sample has fewer than 70,000 clones, with less than 95% found just once. Germline V lookup: CDR1 WSHSY, CDR2 SAAADI. The CDR3 sequence is 14 residues long. Trimming at V came to 4 bases and at J to 3 bases, leaving 2 bases not matched to a gene. The receptor comes from a human donor in good health. This chain uses TRBV10-2 with TRBJ2-3, with TRBD2 identical over 9 bases. The sequencing sample was made of T cells isolated from PBMCs. CDR3 in amino acids: CASSASGVTDTQYF. The CDR3 DNA sequence: TGCGCCAGCAGTGCTAGCGGGGTAACAGATACGCAGTATTTT.